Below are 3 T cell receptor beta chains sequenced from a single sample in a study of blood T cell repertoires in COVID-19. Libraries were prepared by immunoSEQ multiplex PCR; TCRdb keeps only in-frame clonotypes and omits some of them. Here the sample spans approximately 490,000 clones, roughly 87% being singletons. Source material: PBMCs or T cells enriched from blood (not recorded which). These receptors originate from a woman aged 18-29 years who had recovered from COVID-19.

The CDR3 region is CASSRDRSWEQYF. The CDR3 coding sequence is TGTGCCAGCAGTCGGGACAGGAGCTGGGAGCAGTACTTC. The chain employs TRBV12-3 or TRBV12-4 and TRBJ2-7, with TRBD1 identical over 8 bases. Trimming took 5 bases from V and 7 from J; bases not matched to a gene: 7. This CDR3 is 13 amino acids long.

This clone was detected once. The CDR3 region has the DNA TGTGCCAGCAGCTTTGGACAGGGAGAAGGGACCTCTGGAAACACCATATATTTT. It is translated as CASSFGQGEGTSGNTIYF. The chain recombines TRBV5-4 with TRBJ1-3; 8 bases match TRBD1. This CDR3 is 18 amino acids long. V lost 2 bases and J lost 0; bases outside the gene matches: 10. Germline CDR1 is SGHNT and CDR2 is YYREEE (reference sequence).

The CDR3 loop reads CAVSQGGEQYF. In nucleotides, the CDR3 is TGTGCCGTCTCACAGGGGGGCGAGCAGTACTTC. The genes are TRBV28 and TRBJ2-7; 8 bases map to TRBD1. CDR1 and CDR2 from the germline V gene are MDHEN and SYDVKM. There are 11 residues in the CDR3. Unmatched junction bases numbered 6, after V lost 11 bases and J lost 6 bases. Full variable domain (remainder filled in from reference TRBV28 and TRBJ2-7): DVKVTQSSRYLVKRTGEKVFLECVQDMDHENMFWYRQDPGLGLRLIYFSYDVKMKEKGDIPEGYSVSREKKERFSLILESASTNQTSMYLCAVSQGGEQYFGPGTRLTVT.